Here is one T cell receptor beta chain with its context. With 2 bases clipped from V and 4 bases from J, the junction kept 11 bases outside the gene matches. The CDR3 runs 16 residues. Looked up from germline, CDR1 is GTSNPN and CDR2 is SVGIG (reference sequence). In the study's own analysis: The authors estimated nucleated cell counts from reference gene primer amplification. The assay was immunoSEQ multiplex PCR, and TCRdb's table has in-frame clones only and misses some. The D gene and trimming were derived from the DNA, and the V and J assignments and clone size from that table. In the table there are 15,000 or so clones, around 92% of which are singletons. The data belong to a study of blood T cell repertoires in COVID-19. Turning to the study itself: In each case, the material was cDNA or gDNA derived from T cells, B-cell-depleted T cells, or PBMCs.

The chain has TRBV30 and TRBJ2-7; 10 bases map to TRBD2. The source is a human donor with active COVID-19. The donor label of this sample is uncertain. The specimen sequenced was peripheral blood. The CDR3 here is CAWSPDGAGGPYEQYF. CDR3 in DNA: TGTGCCTGGAGTCCCGACGGAGCGGGAGGGCCTTACGAGCAGTACTTC.